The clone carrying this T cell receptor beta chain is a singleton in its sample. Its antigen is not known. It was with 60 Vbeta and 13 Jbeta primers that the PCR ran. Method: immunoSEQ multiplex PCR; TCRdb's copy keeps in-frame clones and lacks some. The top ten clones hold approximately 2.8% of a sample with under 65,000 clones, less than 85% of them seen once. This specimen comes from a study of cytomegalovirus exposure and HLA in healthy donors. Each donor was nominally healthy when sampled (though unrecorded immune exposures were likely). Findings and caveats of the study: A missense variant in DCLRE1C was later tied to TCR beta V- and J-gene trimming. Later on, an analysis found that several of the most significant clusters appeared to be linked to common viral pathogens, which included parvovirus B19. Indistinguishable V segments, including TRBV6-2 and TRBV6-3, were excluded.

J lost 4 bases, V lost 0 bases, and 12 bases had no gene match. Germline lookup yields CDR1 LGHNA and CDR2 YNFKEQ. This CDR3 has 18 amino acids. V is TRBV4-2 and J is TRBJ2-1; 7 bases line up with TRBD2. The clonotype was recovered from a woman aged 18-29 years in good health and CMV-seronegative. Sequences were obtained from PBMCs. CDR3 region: CASSQDLSLADKYNEQFF. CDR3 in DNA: TGTGCCAGCAGCCAAGATCTATCCCTAGCGGACAAATACAATGAGCAGTTCTTC.